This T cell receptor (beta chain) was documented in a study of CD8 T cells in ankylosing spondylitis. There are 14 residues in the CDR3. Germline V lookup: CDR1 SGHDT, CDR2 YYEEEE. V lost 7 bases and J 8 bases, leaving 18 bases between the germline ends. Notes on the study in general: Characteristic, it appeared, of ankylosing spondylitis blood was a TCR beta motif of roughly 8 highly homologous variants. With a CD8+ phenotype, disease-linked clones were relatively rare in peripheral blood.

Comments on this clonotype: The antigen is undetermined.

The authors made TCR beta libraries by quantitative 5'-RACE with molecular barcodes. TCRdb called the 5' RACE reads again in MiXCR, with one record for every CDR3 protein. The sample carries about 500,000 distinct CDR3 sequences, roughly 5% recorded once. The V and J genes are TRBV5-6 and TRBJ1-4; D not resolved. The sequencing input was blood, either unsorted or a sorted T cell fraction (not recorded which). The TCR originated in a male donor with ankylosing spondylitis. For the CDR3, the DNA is TGTGCCAGCGGCCCCGGGCGCCTCAGCGAAAAACTGTTTTTT. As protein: CASGPGRLSEKLFF.